This T cell receptor beta chain was captured in a study of T cells in localized non-small cell lung cancer. Only in-frame clones appear in the TCRdb table, and some are missing; sequencing was by immunoSEQ multiplex PCR. The repertoire includes some 25,000 clones, about 91% of them detected once, and approximately 9.4% sits in the top ten. The germline gives CDR1 MNHNS, CDR2 SASEGT. This CDR3 has 13 residues. With 8 bases clipped from V and 1 base from J, the junction kept 3 bases outside the gene matches. Regarding this clone: Its target is unknown.

Findings and caveats of the study: The highest T cell clonality was in uninvolved adjacent lung, above tumor.

The source is a woman aged 35 to 70 with stage III lung adenocarcinoma. The chain carries TRBV6-1 and TRBJ1-1; 8 nucleotides line up with TRBD1. This specimen consisted of peripheral blood mononuclear cells, obtained before any cancer treatment. As DNA, the CDR3 is TGTGCCAGCGGACAGGGCGAGAACACTGAAGCTTTCTTT. It yields the protein CASGQGENTEAFF.